This entry lists 18 T cell receptor beta chains sequenced from one sample in a study of T cells in women clearing cervical HPV infection. Assay: immunoSEQ multiplex PCR; the TCRdb copy retains only in-frame clones and omits some. Its table records 30,000 to 45,000 clones. Sequenced input: blood buffy coat. Every receptor here comes from a woman aged 18 to 69 with a cervical HPV16 infection that either progressed to CIN3+ or cleared (not recorded which).

Comment on this clone: The read terminates 3 residues ahead of where the CDR3 ends, so the germline J gene completes it. The V and J genes are TRBV19 and TRBJ2-1; 8 bases are shared with TRBD2. The V segment lost 4 bases and the J segment 7 bases; nucleotides outside the gene matches: 15. From germline, CDR1 is LNHDA and CDR2 SQIVND (reference sequence). The CDR3 loop spans 17 amino acids. Partial CDR3 DNA: TGTGCCAGTAGTAGGGGAGGGGTGGGGACTAGGAGGAATGAG. As protein: CASSRGGVGTRRNE. The entire CDR3 protein reads CASSRGGVGTRRNEQFF.

Regarding this clone: The read gets to within 3 residues of the CDR3 end, and the germline J gene fills in the rest. The chain combines TRBV10-1 with TRBJ1-2, with 7 bases fitting TRBD1. Germline assignment: CDR1 WNHNN and CDR2 SYGVQD (reference sequence). The CDR3 loop spans 14 amino acids. V lost 6 bases and J lost 2; bases outside the gene matches: 6. The CDR3 protein is CASRTGVPNYGYTF. The DNA read from the CDR3 is TGCGCCAGCAGAACAGGGGTCCCCAACTATGGC.

Details on this clone: The read comes to an end 3 residues before the CDR3 does, leaving the germline J gene to fill in the end. This rearrangement joins TRBV20-1 to TRBJ2-1, with D possibly being TRBD1 (6 bases). Germline V gives CDR1 DFQATT, CDR2 SNEGSKA (reference sequence). The CDR3 covers 15 residues. Between the trimmed V and J ends, which lost 6 bases and 8 bases, there was a span of 23 bases. CDR3 loop: CSATTGISDYDEQFF. The CDR3 DNA, read in part, is TGCAGTGCCACCACAGGGATTTCTGATTACGATGAG.

As regards this clone: The read terminates 3 residues before the CDR3 end, so the remaining end is supplied by the germline J gene. The chain has TRBV5-1 and TRBJ1-5; D is perhaps TRBD1 (5 bases). Deletions cut 0 bases from V and 6 bases from J, with 13 bases between. The length of the CDR3 is 15 residues. Germline V lookup: CDR1 SGHRS, CDR2 YFSETQ. This CDR3 reads CASSLAGGTSQPQHF. The DNA read from the CDR3 is TGCGCCAGCAGCTTGGCCGGGGGTACATCTCAGCCC. Combining the CDR3 with reference TRBV5-1 and TRBJ1-5 gives the whole variable domain KAGVTQTPRYLIKTRGQQVTLSCSPISGHRSVSWYQQTPGQGLQFLFEYFSETQRNKGNFPGRFSGRQFSNSRSEMNVSTLELGDSALYLCASSLAGGTSQPQHFGDGTRLSIL.

As to this clone: The CDR3 is cut off 3 residues early in the read; its end comes from the germline J gene. This sequence joins TRBV12-3 or TRBV12-4 and TRBJ2-7, with D tentatively TRBD1 (6 bases). Trimming removed 5 bases at V and 3 bases at J, with 14 bases between. The CDR3 contains 14 residues. Here the CDR3 reads CASSPQGLDYEQYF. The covered CDR3 bases are TGTGCCAGCAGTCCACAGGGTCTTGACTACGAG.

Concerning this clone itself: The CDR3 is cut off 3 residues early in the read; its end comes from the germline J gene. The genes are TRBV5-4 and TRBJ1-2, with a tentative D call TRBD1 (5 bases). The length of the CDR3 is 13 residues. V gave up 5 bases and J gave up 3 bases, with 11 bases separating them. CDR1 and CDR2 from the germline V gene are SGHNT and YYREEE (reference sequence). Incomplete CDR3 DNA: TGTGCCAGCAGTATAGACAGCCACTATGGC. Protein sequence: CASSIDSHYG. The whole CDR3 is CASSIDSHYGYTF.

A remark on this clone: The read ends 3 residues shy of where the CDR3 ends; the end is completed using the germline J gene. The J gene is TRBJ1-6, the V gene TRBV6-1; D is unresolved. Germline CDR1 is MNHNS and CDR2 is SASEGT. This CDR3 has 13 residues. With 2 bases removed from V and 7 bases from J, the gap between germline ends came to 6 bases. The DNA read from the CDR3 is TGTGCCAGCAGTGAATTAGAGAATTCACCC. It specifies CASSELENSP. The whole CDR3 reads CASSELENSPLHF.

Comment on this clone: The read ends 3 residues early relative to the CDR3; the germline J gene fills the gap. This rearrangement joins TRBV19 to TRBJ2-7; 10 nucleotides match TRBD2. There are 17 residues in the CDR3. Trimming cost V 3 bases and J 6 bases; bases outside gene matches: 14. Germline V gene lookup returns CDR1 LNHDA and CDR2 SQIVND (reference sequence). The sequenced CDR3 bases are TGTGCCAGTAGTATTGGACTAGCGGCAAGGGGGGGCGGCGAG. Its protein is CASSIGLAARGGGE. The whole CDR3 region reads CASSIGLAARGGGEQYF.

As regards this clone: The read ends 3 residues shy of where the CDR3 ends; the end is completed using the germline J gene. The chain combines TRBV2 with TRBJ1-2; 10 positions agree with TRBD1. CDR1 is SNHLY, CDR2 FYNNEI, per germline. This CDR3 is built from 13 residues. The CDR3 bases that were read are TGTGCCACGGATGGACAGGGGGTCGGCGGC. It codes for CATDGQGVGG. The full CDR3 reads CATDGQGVGGYTF.

Turning to this clone: The CDR3 is cut off 3 residues early in the read; its end comes from the germline J gene. This chain uses TRBV28 with TRBJ2-5, with a possible D match to TRBD2 (6 bases). This CDR3 has 14 amino acids. The V and J ends lost 8 bases and 5 bases respectively, with 18 bases between them. Germline CDR1 MDHEN, CDR2 SYDVKM. The CDR3 bases that were read are TGTGCCAGCGAGCCAGCGGGCTCCGGGGAGACC. It translates to CASEPAGSGET. The entire CDR3 protein reads CASEPAGSGETQYF.

As to this clone: The read is 3 residues too short to cover the CDR3 end, so that end is filled in from the germline J gene. The chain couples TRBV4-2 to TRBJ2-6; possible D gene TRBD2, 5 bases. The CDR3 consists of 15 residues. CDR1 and CDR2 from the germline V gene are LGHNA and YNFKEQ. With 4 bases removed from V and 0 bases from J, the gap between germline ends came to 7 bases. CDR3 residues: CASSRDYSGANVLTF. CDR3 DNA (partial): TGTGCCAGCAGCCGAGACTACTCTGGGGCCAACGTC.

A word on this clone: The read halts 3 residues ahead of the CDR3 end, with the missing end drawn from the germline J gene. The J gene is TRBJ2-3, the V gene TRBV19; weak D call: TRBD2 (6 bases). Looked up from germline, CDR1 is LNHDA and CDR2 is SQIVND (reference sequence). The CDR3 loop spans 14 amino acids. This CDR3 is CASSASGTQETQYF. The sequenced part of the CDR3 DNA is TGTGCCAGTAGTGCCTCCGGGACTCAAGAGACG.

Comments on this clone: The read gets to within 3 residues of the CDR3 end, and the germline J gene fills in the rest. The chain has TRBV18 and TRBJ2-4; D possibly corresponds to TRBD1 (5 bases). In germline, CDR1 is KGHSH, CDR2 LQKENI. CDR3 length: 13 residues. CDR3 bases read: TGTGCCAGCTCACCGTCTGACAGTTTTGGT. Amino acids: CASSPSDSFG. The whole CDR3 region reads CASSPSDSFGQYF. Complete variable domain (other parts from reference TRBV18 and TRBJ2-4): NAGVMQNPRHLVRRRGQEARLRCSPMKGHSHVYWYRQLPEEGLKFMVYLQKENIIDESGMPKERFSAEFPKEGPSILRIQQVVRGDSAAYFCASSPSDSFGQYFGAGTRLSVL.

Partial CDR3 DNA: TGTGCCAGTAGTATAGATCTCGCAGGGCGGACCGGGGAG. Translated, it gives CASSIDLAGRTGE. The entire CDR3 sequence reads CASSIDLAGRTGELFF. The chain has TRBV19 and TRBJ2-2; a weak D match, TRBD1 (5 bases). From the germline J gene comes the end of the CDR3, since the read stops 3 residues before it. With 0 bases removed from V and 5 bases from J, the gap between germline ends came to 13 bases. CDR3 size: 16 residues. Germline V gives CDR1 LNHDA, CDR2 SQIVND (reference sequence).

To note about this clone: Sequencing ends 3 residues short of the CDR3 end; the germline J gene provides the rest. The rearrangement joins TRBV5-5 to TRBJ1-2; 10 nucleotides line up with TRBD1. The CDR3 sequence is 14 residues long. V trimming: 3 bases; J trimming: 7 bases; junction bases outside the gene matches: 6. Germline CDR1 reads SGHKS; CDR2 reads YYEKEE (reference sequence). CDR3 DNA, as far as it was read: TGTGCCAGCAGCTCACCTGACAGGGGGCTTGGC. It is translated as CASSSPDRGLG. From start to end, the CDR3 is CASSSPDRGLGYTF.

Incomplete CDR3 DNA: TGTGCCAGCAACGTAAGAGGGGTGGAGGAAAAG. This translates into CASNVRGVEEK. The full-length CDR3 reads as CASNVRGVEEKLFF. The rearrangement uses TRBV19 and TRBJ2-2, with D possibly being TRBD1 or TRBD2 (5 bases each). The read finishes 3 residues shy of the CDR3 end, and the germline J gene is used to complete it. The CDR3 covers 14 residues. Germline V gene sequence: CDR1 LNHDA, CDR2 SQIVND (reference sequence).

Comment on this clone: From the germline J gene comes the end of the CDR3, since the read stops 3 residues before it. V and J are TRBV20-1 and TRBJ2-3, with 12 bases identical to TRBD2. The CDR3 runs 14 residues. V gave up 5 bases and J gave up 3 bases; unmatched junction bases: 3. CDR1 and CDR2 from the germline V gene are DFQATT and SNEGSKA (reference sequence). The CDR3 protein is CSAPTSGRTDTQYF. The part of the CDR3 DNA that was read is TGCAGTGCTCCGACTAGCGGGAGAACAGATACG.

On this clone itself: The read ends 3 residues early relative to the CDR3; the germline J gene fills the gap. J is TRBJ1-1 and V is TRBV18; 11 nucleotides line up with TRBD1. Per germline, CDR1 KGHSH and CDR2 LQKENI. The CDR3 is 16 residues long. After removal of 3 bases from V and 5 bases from J, the junction contained 8 bases not matched to a gene. The part of the CDR3 DNA that was read is TGTGCCAGCTCACCGCAAGGGACAGGGGGTAATACTGAA. Its protein product is CASSPQGTGGNTE. The entire CDR3 reads CASSPQGTGGNTEAFF.